This is a list of T cell receptor beta chains from one sample in a study of blood T cells in healthy people across ages. TCRdb redid the calling of the 5' RACE reads with MiXCR, one entry per CDR3 protein. The profile shows fewer than 700,000 distinct CDR3 sequences, roughly 41% of them singletons. Sequenced input: blood. These receptors were obtained from a man at least 80 years old in good health. Each CDR3 is given with its conserved first and last residue. The D gene is left open where the match is weak. Size values are once, few and many counts, or a class for expanded clones, and some rows have none.

abundance	d_gene	v_gene	j_gene	CDR3nt	CDR3aa
.	TRBD2	TRBV30	TRBJ2-3	TGTGCCTGGAGTTACCCTAGCGGGGGTAGCACAGATACGCAGTATTTT	CAWSYPSGGSTDTQYF
.	.	TRBV4-3	TRBJ1-4	TGCGCCAGCAGCCAAGATCCCACAGGAACTAATGAAAAACTGTTTTTT	CASSQDPTGTNEKLFF
many	TRBD1	TRBV4-3	TRBJ2-5	TGCGCCAGCAGCCCTCGGGACAGGGGTGTTGCAGAGACCCAGTACTTC	CASSPRDRGVAETQYF
.	.	TRBV30	TRBJ1-2	TGTGCCTGGAGTGTAGCGGCAGGGAGGATCAATGGCTACACCTTC	CAWSVAAGRINGYTF
.	TRBD1	TRBV18	TRBJ2-2	TGTGCCAGCTCAAACAGGGGCCCTATGTCGAACACCGGGGAGCTGTTTTTT	CASSNRGPMSNTGELFF
.	TRBD2	TRBV7-3	TRBJ2-1	TGTGCCAGCAGCTTATCGGCTAGCGGGAGTTACAGTGAGCAGTTCTTC	CASSLSASGSYSEQFF
once	TRBD2	TRBV5-1	TRBJ2-1	TGCGCCAGCAGCTTTAGCGGGACTCCCGGGGTTGAGCAGTTCTTC	CASSFSGTPGVEQFF
.	TRBD1	TRBV2	TRBJ1-1	TGTGCCAGCAGTGAACAGGGGGTCAACACTGAAGCTTTCTTT	CASSEQGVNTEAFF
few	.	TRBV6-2/TRBV6-3	TRBJ2-4	TGTGCCAGCAGCCAGCCAGACAGCAGACCAAACATTCAGTACTTC	CASSQPDSRPNIQYF
.	.	TRBV7-2	TRBJ2-7	TGTGCCAGCAGCTTACGAGCCGGGTCCCTGGGTGAGCAGTACTTC	CASSLRAGSLGEQYF
.	TRBD2	TRBV20-1	TRBJ2-7	TGCAGTGCTAGAGAATTAGCGGGAGGTTGGTACGAGCAGTACTTC	CSARELAGGWYEQYF
.	TRBD1	TRBV7-9	TRBJ1-2	TGTGCCAGCAGCCTCCACAGAGGACAGGACACCCTCTATGGCTACACCTTC	CASSLHRGQDTLYGYTF
few	.	TRBV7-2	TRBJ2-3	TGTGCCAGCAGCTTAGGGCCAGTTACCGATACGCAGTATTTT	CASSLGPVTDTQYF
.	.	TRBV29-1	TRBJ1-1	TGCAGCGTGAAGGACAACCGGAACACTGAAGCTTTCTTT	CSVKDNRNTEAFF
.	.	TRBV9	TRBJ2-1	TGTGCCAGCAGCGTAGCTACGGGGCTCCTCAAAACCAATGAGCAGTTCTTC	CASSVATGLLKTNEQFF
.	.	TRBV4-2	TRBJ1-2	TGTGCCAGCAGCCAAGAAGTGGGGGCGAACTATGGCTACACCTTC	CASSQEVGANYGYTF
.	.	TRBV4-1	TRBJ1-5	TGCGCCAGCAGCCAAGATCTAGGAACTAATGGGCCTCAGCATTTT	CASSQDLGTNGPQHF
few	TRBD1	TRBV7-9	TRBJ1-1	TGTGCCAGCAGCTTGACAGGGTCGAGCACTGAAGCTTTCTTT	CASSLTGSSTEAFF
few	.	TRBV12-3/TRBV12-4	TRBJ1-2	TGTGCCAGCAGTATGGACTTTTACTATGGCTACACCTTC	CASSMDFYYGYTF
.	TRBD1	TRBV28	TRBJ2-2	TGTGCCAGCAGACCCGGGACAGGGGCTTTAAGCACCGGGGAGCTGTTTTTT	CASRPGTGALSTGELFF
once	.	TRBV20-1	TRBJ2-3	TGCAGTGCTAAGATACAGGGCACAGATACGCAGTATTTT	CSAKIQGTDTQYF
few	TRBD2	TRBV4-3	TRBJ2-1	TGCGCCAGCAGCCAGCGAGCGGGGGGTTCAACAATGGGTGAGCAGTTCTTC	CASSQRAGGSTMGEQFF
.	.	TRBV5-6	TRBJ2-5	TGTGCCAGCGGCTTGTTGGGGGCCGAAGGGGAGACCCAGTACTTC	CASGLLGAEGETQYF
.	.	TRBV7-2	TRBJ2-5	TGTGCCAGCAGAGTAATCGGAGGGCGAGAGACCCAGTACTTC	CASRVIGGRETQYF
.	.	TRBV3-1	TRBJ2-3	TGTGCCAGCAGCCCCTGGGGCGGTGGGAGCACAGATACGCAGTATTTT	CASSPWGGGSTDTQYF
.	TRBD1	TRBV2	TRBJ1-1	TGTGCCAGCAGGGGGACAGGGGGACAGAACACTGAAGCTTTCTTT	CASRGTGGQNTEAFF
.	.	TRBV7-9	TRBJ2-5	TGTGCCAGCAGCTTAGCGGCTGAGCAGTACTTC	CASSLAAEQYF
.	TRBD1	TRBV7-2	TRBJ2-7	TGTGCCAGCATGATAACAGGGGGCTACGAGCAGTACTTC	CASMITGGYEQYF
few	TRBD2	TRBV5-1	TRBJ2-5	TGCGCCAGCAGCCCGGGGGACTACCTCCAAGAGACCCAGTACTTC	CASSPGDYLQETQYF
few	.	TRBV6-2/TRBV6-3	TRBJ2-7	TGTGCCAGCAGTTTCCCCAGCTACGAGCAGTACTTC	CASSFPSYEQYF
.	TRBD1	TRBV6-1	TRBJ1-1	TGTGCCAGCAGACCCGACAGGGGGCATGACAAAGCTTTCTTT	CASRPDRGHDKAFF
many	.	TRBV15	TRBJ2-7	TGTGCCACCAGCAGAGATTATGGTGGAGGGGAGCAGTACTTC	CATSRDYGGGEQYF
.	.	TRBV12-3/TRBV12-4	TRBJ1-2	TGTGCCAGCAGTTTAATTGGCAGGGCCTATGGCTACACCTTC	CASSLIGRAYGYTF
.	TRBD1	TRBV12-3/TRBV12-4	TRBJ1-6	TGTGCCAGCATTCTGACAGGGGGGAATTCACCCCTCCACTTT	CASILTGGNSPLHF
many	.	TRBV28	TRBJ2-1	TGTGCCAGCAGTTTGGTCATCATGGGGAGAAGAAATGAGCAGTTCTTC	CASSLVIMGRRNEQFF
.	.	TRBV30	TRBJ1-4	TGTGCCTGGAGTTACCTCGATGAAAAACTGTTTTTT	CAWSYLDEKLFF
.	.	TRBV10-3	TRBJ2-3	TGTGCCATCGGGTGGGGCACAGGTACGCAGTATTTT	CAIGWGTGTQYF
few	TRBD2	TRBV7-2	TRBJ2-3	TGTGCCAGCAGCCCGAGGACTAGCGGGGGGACTTCAGATACGCAGTATTTT	CASSPRTSGGTSDTQYF
few	.	TRBV25-1	TRBJ2-3	TGTGCCAGCAGTGAATTAAGGGTCACAGATACGCAGTATTTT	CASSELRVTDTQYF
few	.	TRBV28	TRBJ1-1	TGTGCCAGCAGTTCCCGGGTGACTGAAGCTTTCTTT	CASSSRVTEAFF
.	.	TRBV20-1	TRBJ2-1	TGCAGTGCTAGAGATTTTGGCAGGGCCCCCTACAATGAGCAGTTCTTC	CSARDFGRAPYNEQFF
.	TRBD1	TRBV20-1	TRBJ1-3	TGCAGTGCTAGACGCGCCGGGACAGGGGGCGAGTATGGAAACACCATATATTTT	CSARRAGTGGEYGNTIYF
.	.	TRBV4-1	TRBJ2-6	TGCGCCAGCAGCCAAGGTGTGGCGGATGGGGCCAACGTCCTGACTTTC	CASSQGVADGANVLTF
.	.	TRBV5-5	TRBJ2-5	TGTGCCAGCAGCGGAGCAGGGTACCAAGAGACCCAGTACTTC	CASSGAGYQETQYF
.	.	TRBV29-1	TRBJ1-3	TGCAGCGTTGAATTAGTTGGAAACACCATATATTTT	CSVELVGNTIYF
once	.	TRBV6-5	TRBJ2-5	TGTACCAGCAGTTACCATGGGAGGTCTGACGGGGAGACCCAGTACTTC	CTSSYHGRSDGETQYF
.	.	TRBV7-2	TRBJ2-1	TGTGCCAGCAGCCTAGAAACCTACGAGCAGTTCTTC	CASSLETYEQFF
.	.	TRBV10-3	TRBJ1-5	TGTGCCATCAAGTTGGGGCAAGGCAATCAGCCCCAGCATTTT	CAIKLGQGNQPQHF
.	.	TRBV21-1	TRBJ1-3	TGTGCCAGCAGCAAAGCGAGCAGCTCTGGAAACACCATATATTTT	CASSKASSSGNTIYF
.	TRBD1	TRBV9	TRBJ2-1	TGTGCCAGCAGCGTAGAGGGGACAGGGGTTTACAATGAGCAGTTCTTC	CASSVEGTGVYNEQFF
.	.	TRBV7-2	TRBJ2-7	TGTGCCAGCAGCTTAGAGGGGACGGGGGACGGCGAGCAGTACTTC	CASSLEGTGDGEQYF
few	.	TRBV6-2/TRBV6-3	TRBJ1-1	TGTGCCAGCAGTTACGGGGAATGGTACACTGAAGCTTTCTTT	CASSYGEWYTEAFF
.	TRBD2	TRBV20-1	TRBJ2-3	TGCAGTGCTCGGGCTAGCGGGAGGATCACAGATACGCAGTATTTT	CSARASGRITDTQYF
many	TRBD2	TRBV5-1	TRBJ2-7	TGCGCCAGCAGCTGGAGCAGCGGGGGGGGTTACGAGCAGTACTTC	CASSWSSGGGYEQYF
.	.	TRBV5-1	TRBJ2-7	TGCGCCAGCAGCTGGGAGCCAGGGTTATCCTACGAGCAGTACTTC	CASSWEPGLSYEQYF
.	TRBD2	TRBV5-5	TRBJ2-5	TGTGCCAGCAGCTACACGTTAGCGGGAGCTGGGTGGGAGACCCAGTACTTC	CASSYTLAGAGWETQYF